The T cell receptor beta chain described here comes from a study of cytomegalovirus exposure and HLA in healthy donors. Overall study results and limits: A later analysis reportedly identified an Asian-associated ancestry cluster as carrying fewer N-insertions than the roughly 670-donor mean.

The V end was cut by 4 bases, the J end by 4 bases, with 14 bases between. The CDR3 consists of 15 residues. Germline CDR1 MNHEY, CDR2 SMNVEV (reference sequence). With regard to this clone: Antigen specificity is unknown.

This PCR relied on a set of 60 Vbeta primers and 13 Jbeta primers. Original processing notes: About 11 million shared chains were among the 60 million to 80 million unique TCR beta chains that a later analysis counted. Assay: immunoSEQ multiplex PCR; the TCRdb copy retains only in-frame clones and omits some. V, J and clone size reflect that table, while D and trimming were determined from the DNA. The profile shows 150,000 to 200,000 clones, 84% of them singletons. This clonotype originated in a boy aged 10-17 years in good health and CMV-seronegative. J is TRBJ2-1 and V is TRBV27; maybe TRBD1 (7 bases). The sample was PBMCs. CDR3 in DNA: TGTGCCAGCAGTTGGAGGGACAGCAAATACAATGAGCAGTTCTTC. Its translation is CASSWRDSKYNEQFF.